Below, 15 T cell receptor beta chains from the same sample are listed, as sequenced in a study of shared clonotypes between healthy human individuals (dated by TCRdb to between 2020 and 2021). Libraries were prepared through the immunoSEQ multiplex PCR assay. TCRdb mirrors the immuneACCESS table, restricted to in-frame sequences. Some clones are absent from its copies; in checked studies, under half trace to an unresolved V gene, and the reason for the others is unknown. The table for this sample lists some 2,100,000 clones; about 94% of them were counted only once. The ten largest make up around 0.13% of the sample. The sequenced sample was naive CD4+ T cells sorted from blood. In the paper's terms, the cell subset or site label means: CD45RA+ positively selected. Receptors were obtained from a man in his late teens or twenties in good health.

On this clone: Other DNA sequences in the sample encode the same CDR3. J is TRBJ2-2 and V is TRBV5-1; 7 nucleotides line up with TRBD2. The J segment lost 0 bases and the V segment lost 2 bases, leaving 1 base of the junction unmatched. The CDR3 spans 15 residues. The germline CDR1 and CDR2 sequences are SGHRS and YFSETQ. Here the CDR3 DNA reads TGCGCCAGCAGCTTAAGCGGGACGAACACCGGGGAGCTGTTTTTT. It translates to CASSLSGTNTGELFF.

This clone was seen once. Other DNA variants within this sample encode the same CDR3. The CDR3 here is CASSAQGSGNTIYF. CDR3 bases: TGTGCCAGCAGTGCTCAGGGAAGCGGAAACACCATATATTTT. The chain is built from TRBV2 and TRBJ1-3; tentative D call: TRBD1 (5 bases). Germline lookup yields CDR1 SNHLY and CDR2 FYNNEI. V lost 4 bases and J 4 bases, leaving 11 bases between the germline ends. This CDR3 contains 14 residues. Full variable domain (outside the CDR3, taken from reference TRBV2 and TRBJ1-3): EPEVTQTPSHQVTQMGQEVILRCVPISNHLYFYWYRQILGQKVEFLVSFYNNEISEKSEIFDDQFSVERPDGSNFTLKIRSTKLEDSAMYFCASSAQGSGNTIYFGEGSWLTVV.

The J gene is TRBJ2-2, the V gene TRBV7-9, with D possibly being TRBD1 (6 bases). Germline lookup yields CDR1 SEHNR and CDR2 FQNEAQ (reference sequence). The V and J ends lost 5 bases and 5 bases respectively, with 18 bases between them. The CDR3 contains 16 residues. CDR3 DNA sequence: TGTGCCAGCAGCCCTCCCGGGACAAAGATGACCGGGGAGCTGTTTTTT. Amino acid sequence: CASSPPGTKMTGELFF.

The V and J genes are TRBV30 and TRBJ1-5; perhaps TRBD1 as D (5 bases). CDR3 length equals 14 residues. V was shortened by 0 bases and J by 3 bases, with 9 bases between the two germline ends. The germline V gene has CDR1 GTSNPN and CDR2 SVGIG (reference sequence). Here the CDR3 DNA reads TGTGCCTGGAGTGTAGGCAGGGACAATCAGCCCCAGCATTTT. Encoded protein: CAWSVGRDNQPQHF.

DNA for the CDR3: TGTGCCAGCAGCTTCTCAGCGACCACAGATACGCAGTATTTT. Residues: CASSFSATTDTQYF. The gene calls are TRBV11-2 and TRBJ2-3; D not certain. With 3 bases removed from V and 2 bases from J, the gap between germline ends came to 9 bases. Germline CDR1 is SGHAT and CDR2 is FQNNGV. The CDR3 length is 14 residues.

The genes are TRBV15 and TRBJ1-6; a weak D match, TRBD1 (6 bases). The germline gives CDR1 LNHNV, CDR2 YYDKDF (reference sequence). CDR3 size: 18 residues. Trimming took 0 bases from V and 0 from J, leaving 12 bases between them. The CDR3 reads CATSRDPRGNSYNSPLHF. The CDR3 DNA sequence: TGTGCCACCAGCAGAGATCCCAGGGGTAACTCCTATAATTCACCCCTCCACTTT.

The genes are TRBV6-1 and TRBJ1-1; 10 bases match TRBD1. The CDR3 is made up of 15 amino acids. Germline V gene sequence: CDR1 MNHNS, CDR2 SASEGT. Trimming cost V 1 base and J 6 bases; bases outside gene matches: 5. Here the CDR3 DNA reads TGTGCCAGCAGTGAAGTATCAGGACAGGGGGCTGAAGCTTTCTTT. Its translation: CASSEVSGQGAEAFF.

The genes are TRBV10-3 and TRBJ2-1, with 13 bases lining up with TRBD2. With 7 bases clipped from V and 7 bases from J, the junction kept 7 bases outside the gene matches. Germline V gives CDR1 ENHRY, CDR2 SYGVKD. The CDR3 has 15 residues. The CDR3 spells CAIMGLAGNLNEQFF. The CDR3 region has the DNA TGTGCCATCATGGGACTAGCGGGAAATCTAAATGAGCAGTTCTTC.

The rearrangement links TRBV5-1 to TRBJ1-1, with 9 bases identical to TRBD1. CDR3 length: 15 residues. CDR1 is SGHRS, CDR2 YFSETQ, per germline. Trimming at V came to 4 bases and at J to 5 bases, leaving 9 bases not matched to a gene. The CDR3 bases are TGCGCCAGCAGCGTGGGACAGGGCGGATGGACTGAAGCTTTCTTT. Its protein is CASSVGQGGWTEAFF. The whole variable domain, filled in from reference TRBV5-1 and TRBJ1-1, reads KAGVTQTPRYLIKTRGQQVTLSCSPISGHRSVSWYQQTPGQGLQFLFEYFSETQRNKGNFPGRFSGRQFSNSRSEMNVSTLELGDSALYLCASSVGQGGWTEAFFGQGTRLTVV.

The rearrangement uses TRBV7-2 and TRBJ2-7; TRBD1 or TRBD2 may be the D gene (5 bases each). Looked up from germline, CDR1 is SGHTA and CDR2 is FQGNSA. This CDR3 is built from 12 residues. V was shortened by 4 bases and J by 6 bases, with 10 bases between the two germline ends. The CDR3 spells CASSSPGREQYF. The CDR3 DNA reads TGTGCCAGCAGCTCCCCGGGGCGCGAGCAGTACTTC.

This sequence joins TRBV5-8 and TRBJ2-1; 11 nucleotides line up with TRBD1. The CDR3 sequence is 16 residues long. Germline V gene lookup returns CDR1 SGHTS and CDR2 YDEGEE. After removal of 4 bases from V and 7 bases from J, the junction contained 10 bases not matched to a gene. DNA for the CDR3: TGTGCCAGCAGCGCTAGCCCTGGGACAGGGGGGAATGAGCAGTTCTTC. It specifies CASSASPGTGGNEQFF.

This clone was recorded only once. This chain joins TRBV7-9 and TRBJ1-1, with D possibly matching TRBD1 (6 bases). Trimming took off 1 base at V and 1 base at J, with 10 bases between the two ends. Germline V lookup: CDR1 SEHNR, CDR2 FQNEAQ (reference sequence). The length of the CDR3 is 15 residues. In DNA, the CDR3 is TGTGCCAGCAGCTTAGAGGGGGGCTGGAACACTGAAGCTTTCTTT. Translated, it gives CASSLEGGWNTEAFF.

This sequence joins TRBV28 and TRBJ1-2, with D possibly TRBD1 on 5 matching bases. Between the trimmed V and J ends, which lost 5 bases and 8 bases, there was a span of 21 bases. The CDR3 loop spans 15 amino acids. Germline CDR1 reads MDHEN; CDR2 reads SYDVKM. CDR3 in amino acids: CASSVQDAPSWGYTF. The CDR3 DNA is TGTGCCAGCAGTGTACAGGATGCCCCATCCTGGGGCTACACCTTC.

V usage is TRBV6-5 and J usage is TRBJ1-3, with D maybe TRBD1 (5 bases). From germline, CDR1 is MNHEY and CDR2 SVGAGI. This CDR3 is built from 12 residues. Deletions cut 10 bases from V and 2 bases from J, with 9 bases between. The CDR3 spells CATEGTGNTIYF. CDR3 in DNA: TGTGCCACCGAGGGGACTGGAAACACCATATATTTT.

The V call is TRBV27, the J call TRBJ2-7; possible D gene TRBD2, 5 bases. V was shortened by 4 bases and J by 0 bases, with 19 bases between the two germline ends. The V gene's germline CDR1 is MNHEY and CDR2 SMNVEV (reference sequence). The CDR3 extends over 17 amino acids. The CDR3 reads CASSSTSAGLNSYEQYF. The CDR3, as DNA: TGTGCCAGCAGTTCAACCTCGGCCGGACTCAACTCCTACGAGCAGTACTTC.